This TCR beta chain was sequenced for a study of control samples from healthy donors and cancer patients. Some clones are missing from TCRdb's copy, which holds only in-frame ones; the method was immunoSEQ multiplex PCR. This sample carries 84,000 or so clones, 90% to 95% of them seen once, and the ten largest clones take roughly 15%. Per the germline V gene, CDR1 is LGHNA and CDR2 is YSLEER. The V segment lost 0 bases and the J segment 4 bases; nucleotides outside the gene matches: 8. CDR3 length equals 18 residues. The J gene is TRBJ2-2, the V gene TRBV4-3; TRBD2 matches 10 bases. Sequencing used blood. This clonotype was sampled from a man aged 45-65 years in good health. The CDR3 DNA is TGCGCCAGCAGCCAAGATTCCAAAGGACTAGCGGCCACCGGGGAGCTGTTTTTT. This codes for CASSQDSKGLAATGELFF.